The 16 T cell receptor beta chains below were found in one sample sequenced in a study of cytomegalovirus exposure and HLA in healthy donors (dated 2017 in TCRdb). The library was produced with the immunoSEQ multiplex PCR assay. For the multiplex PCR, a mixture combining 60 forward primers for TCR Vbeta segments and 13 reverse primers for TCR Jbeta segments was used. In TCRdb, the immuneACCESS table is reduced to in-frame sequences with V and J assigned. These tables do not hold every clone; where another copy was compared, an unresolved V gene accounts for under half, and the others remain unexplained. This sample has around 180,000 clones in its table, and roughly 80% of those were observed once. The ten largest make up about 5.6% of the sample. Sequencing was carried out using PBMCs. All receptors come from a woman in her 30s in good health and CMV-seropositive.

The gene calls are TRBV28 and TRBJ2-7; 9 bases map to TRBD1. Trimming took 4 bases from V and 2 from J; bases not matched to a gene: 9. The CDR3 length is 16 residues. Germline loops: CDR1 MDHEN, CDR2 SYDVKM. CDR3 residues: CASSSSGTGRTYEQYF. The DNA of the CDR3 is TGTGCCAGCAGTTCGTCCGGGACAGGGAGAACCTACGAGCAGTACTTC.

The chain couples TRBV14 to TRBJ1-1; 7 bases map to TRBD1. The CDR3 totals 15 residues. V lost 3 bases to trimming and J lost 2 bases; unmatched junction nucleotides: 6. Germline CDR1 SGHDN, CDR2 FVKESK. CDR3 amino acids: CASSHRQGTNTEAFF. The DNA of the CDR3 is TGTGCCAGCAGCCACCGACAGGGTACCAACACTGAAGCTTTCTTT.

CDR3 protein: CASSQDRQGALLIDQPQHF. The DNA of the CDR3 is TGCGCCAGCAGCCAAGACCGACAGGGGGCGCTTCTAATTGATCAGCCCCAGCATTTT. This chain connects TRBV4-1 to TRBJ1-5, with TRBD1 matching 10 bases. CDR1 is MGHRA, CDR2 YSYEKL, per germline. The V gene end was trimmed by 0 bases and the J gene end by 5 bases; junction bases not matched to a gene: 13. The CDR3 length is 19 residues.

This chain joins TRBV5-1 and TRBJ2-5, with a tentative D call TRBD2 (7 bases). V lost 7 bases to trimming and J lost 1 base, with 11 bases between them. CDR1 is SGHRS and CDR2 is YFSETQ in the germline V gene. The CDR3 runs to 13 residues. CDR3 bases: TGCGCCAGCGAGGGGGGGGCCCAAGAGACCCAGTACTTC. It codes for CASEGGAQETQYF.

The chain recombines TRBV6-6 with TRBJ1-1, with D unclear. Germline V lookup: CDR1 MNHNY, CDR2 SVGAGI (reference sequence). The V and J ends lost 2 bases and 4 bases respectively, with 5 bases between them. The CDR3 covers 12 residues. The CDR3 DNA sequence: TGTGCCAGCAGTTACCCAATCACTGAAGCTTTCTTT. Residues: CASSYPITEAFF.

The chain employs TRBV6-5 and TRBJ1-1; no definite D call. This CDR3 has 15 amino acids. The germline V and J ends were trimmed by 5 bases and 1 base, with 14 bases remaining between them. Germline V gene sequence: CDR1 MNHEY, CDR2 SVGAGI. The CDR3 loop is CASSISEGRNTEAFF. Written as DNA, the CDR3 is TGTGCCAGCAGTATTTCAGAGGGCCGGAACACTGAAGCTTTCTTT.

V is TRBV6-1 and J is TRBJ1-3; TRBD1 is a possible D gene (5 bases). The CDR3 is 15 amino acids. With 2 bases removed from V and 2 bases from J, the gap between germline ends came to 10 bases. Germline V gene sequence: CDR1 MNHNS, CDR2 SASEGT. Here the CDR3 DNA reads TGTGCCAGCAGTGAAAGAACGGGGGCTGGAAACACCATATATTTT. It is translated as CASSERTGAGNTIYF.

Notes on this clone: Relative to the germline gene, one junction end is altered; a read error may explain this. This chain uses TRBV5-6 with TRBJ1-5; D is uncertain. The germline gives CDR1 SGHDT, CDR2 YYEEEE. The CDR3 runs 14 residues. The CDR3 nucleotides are TGTGCCAGCAGCTTCGGAGGGAGAAATCAGCCCCAGCGTTTT. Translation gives CASSFGGRNQPQRF.

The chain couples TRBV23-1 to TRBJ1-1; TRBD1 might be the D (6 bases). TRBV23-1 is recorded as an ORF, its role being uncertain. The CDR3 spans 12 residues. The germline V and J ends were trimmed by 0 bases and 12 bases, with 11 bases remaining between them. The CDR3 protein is CASSQSFTGSFF. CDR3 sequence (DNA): TGCGCCAGCAGTCAATCTTTCACAGGGTCTTTCTTT.

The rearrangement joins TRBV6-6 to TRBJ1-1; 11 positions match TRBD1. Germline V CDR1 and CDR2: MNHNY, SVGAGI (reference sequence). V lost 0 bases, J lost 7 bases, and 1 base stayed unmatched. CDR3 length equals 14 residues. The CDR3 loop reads CASSYSGQGVEAFF. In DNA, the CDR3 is TGTGCCAGCAGTTACTCGGGACAGGGGGTTGAAGCTTTCTTT.

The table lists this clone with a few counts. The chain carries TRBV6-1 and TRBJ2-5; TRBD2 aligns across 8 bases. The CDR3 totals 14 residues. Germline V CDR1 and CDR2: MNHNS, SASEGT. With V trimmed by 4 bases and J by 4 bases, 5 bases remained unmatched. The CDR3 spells CASSVGLAPETQYF. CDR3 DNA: TGTGCCAGCAGTGTCGGACTAGCCCCAGAGACCCAGTACTTC.

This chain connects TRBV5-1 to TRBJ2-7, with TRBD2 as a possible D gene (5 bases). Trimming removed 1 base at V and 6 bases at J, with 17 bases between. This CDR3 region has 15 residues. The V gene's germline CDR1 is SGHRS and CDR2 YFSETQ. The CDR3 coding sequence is TGCGCCAGCAGCTTGAAGACCCCGAGGGTGGGCGAGCAGTACTTC. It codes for CASSLKTPRVGEQYF. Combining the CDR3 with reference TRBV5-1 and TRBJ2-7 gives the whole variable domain KAGVTQTPRYLIKTRGQQVTLSCSPISGHRSVSWYQQTPGQGLQFLFEYFSETQRNKGNFPGRFSGRQFSNSRSEMNVSTLELGDSALYLCASSLKTPRVGEQYFGPGTRLTVT.

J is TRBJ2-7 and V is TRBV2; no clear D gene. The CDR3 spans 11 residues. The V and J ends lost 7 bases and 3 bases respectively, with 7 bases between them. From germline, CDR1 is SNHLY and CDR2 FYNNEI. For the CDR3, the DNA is TGTGCCAGCAAGTCGGGCTACGAGCAGTACTTC. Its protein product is CASKSGYEQYF.

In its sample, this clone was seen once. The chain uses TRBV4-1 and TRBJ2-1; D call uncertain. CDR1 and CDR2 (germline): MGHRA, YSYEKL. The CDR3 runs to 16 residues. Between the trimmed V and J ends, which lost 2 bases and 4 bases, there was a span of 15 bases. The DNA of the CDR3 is TGCGCCAGCAGCCAAATCTTAACTGCCCAATACAATGAGCAGTTCTTC. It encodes CASSQILTAQYNEQFF.

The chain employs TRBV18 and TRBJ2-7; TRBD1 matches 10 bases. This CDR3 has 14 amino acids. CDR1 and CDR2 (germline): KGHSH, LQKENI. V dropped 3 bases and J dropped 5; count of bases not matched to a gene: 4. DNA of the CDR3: TGTGCCAGCTCACCCGGGACAGGGGATCACGAGCAGTACTTC. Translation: CASSPGTGDHEQYF.

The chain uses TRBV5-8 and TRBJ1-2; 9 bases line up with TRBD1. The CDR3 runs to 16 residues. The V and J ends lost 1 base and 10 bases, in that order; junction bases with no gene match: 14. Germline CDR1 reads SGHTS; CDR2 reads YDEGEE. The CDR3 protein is CASSLKRGTGRFDYTF. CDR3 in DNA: TGTGCCAGCAGCTTGAAGCGCGGGACAGGGAGATTTGACTACACCTTC.